This paragraph covers one T cell receptor (beta chain) sequence. Its antigen is unidentified. Each sample yielded at least 6 million isolated PBMCs. The record originates from a study of blood T cells in healthy people across ages. Study-level results: The recorded TCR beta diversity per million T cells decreased in a roughly linear manner with age. CMV status of donors was not determined, possibly confounding expanded clonotype changes.

Combining a sample-barcoded 5' primer with a J-beta primer mix, a second PCR ran for roughly 7 to 12 cycles. Each cDNA molecule, via a template-switch adaptor with 12 random nucleotides, was tagged. Using its own MiXCR run on the 5' RACE reads, TCRdb lists one record per CDR3 protein. The data show roughly 1.6 million distinct CDR3 sequences, with about 35% seen just once and approximately 10% held by the top ten. The CDR3 runs to 17 residues. In germline, CDR1 is SGHTA, CDR2 FQGNSA. This chain uses TRBV7-2 with TRBJ2-7; TRBD2 agrees at 14 bases. The J call may be incorrect, as the DNA end agrees better with TRBJ2-5. Sequences were obtained from blood. The TCR sequence derives from a young woman in good health. DNA of the CDR3: TGTGCCAGCAGCTTAGGACTAGCGGGGGGGGCCTCGGAGACCCAGTACTTC. Protein sequence: CASSLGLAGGASETQYF.